One sample yielded the 21 T cell receptor beta chains listed below, sequenced in a study of metastatic and nonmetastatic thyroid tumors. Every patient was untreated before thyroid surgery. TCRdb reanalyzed the PCR reads via MiXCR. The sample contains around 28,000 clones, around 3.9% of which appear only once. The specimen was blood. The receptors derive from a male donor with papillary thyroid cancer or a benign thyroid nodule (not recorded which). Some clones in this sample may be carry-over from other donors' samples.

Within the sample, this clone is medium-sized (0.01 to 0.1%). The V gene is TRBV27, the J gene TRBJ2-1, with TRBD1 matching 10 bases. There are 17 residues in the CDR3. With V trimmed by 0 bases and J by 6 bases, 8 bases remained unmatched. Germline CDR1 reads MNHEY; CDR2 reads SMNVEV (reference sequence). CDR3 nucleotide sequence: TGTGCCAGCAGTTTATCGAGAGCAAGACAGGGGGCCAATGAGCAGTTCTTC. This encodes CASSLSRARQGANEQFF.

In this sample, this clone turned up a few times. The chain carries TRBV19 and TRBJ2-7; 10 bases align to TRBD1. Trimming took 6 bases from V and 5 from J; bases not matched to a gene: 7. Germline-derived CDR1 and CDR2 are LNHDA and SQIVND (reference sequence). The CDR3 length is 14 residues. In DNA form, the CDR3 reads TGTGCCAGTAGCCCGGGACAGGGGTACCACGAGCAGTACTTC. This translates into CASSPGQGYHEQYF.

This clone was detected only a few times. The V gene is TRBV18, the J gene TRBJ1-4, with 11 bases matching TRBD1. With V trimmed by 0 bases and J by 7 bases, 13 bases remained unmatched. CDR1 KGHSH and CDR2 LQKENI come from the germline V gene. The CDR3 consists of 19 residues. The CDR3 loop is CASSPPGQGVGLKLEKLFF. The CDR3 bases are TGTGCCAGCTCACCACCGGGACAGGGGGTTGGCCTAAAACTTGAAAAACTGTTTTTT.

There are a few counts of this clone. The chain employs TRBV5-1 and TRBJ1-2; 8 nucleotides agree with TRBD1. The CDR3 has 15 amino acids. Losses at the gene ends were 3 bases for V and 2 bases for J; bases not matched to a gene: 6. Germline V gives CDR1 SGHRS, CDR2 YFSETQ. CDR3 nucleotides: TGCGCCAGCAGCTCCAGGGGGCGCGTAAACTATGGCTACACCTTC. Translating gives CASSSRGRVNYGYTF.

Details on this clone: A junction boundary mismatches the germline segment, possibly from a read error. The chain employs TRBV6-1 and TRBJ2-2; 7 positions match TRBD1. Germline V gives CDR1 MNHNS, CDR2 SASEGT. The CDR3 loop spans 16 amino acids. CDR3 DNA: TGTGCCAGCACTGAAGCGTGGCAGGGGGAGTCAGGGGAGCTGTTTTTT. Translation: CASTEAWQGESGELFF.

This clone was observed a handful of times. The chain is built from TRBV9 and TRBJ2-5; D call uncertain. The J call may be in error: the DNA end matches TRBJ2-7 better. The CDR3 is 14 amino acids. CDR1 SGDLS and CDR2 YYNGEE come from the germline V gene. CDR3 in amino acids: CASSVASVSHEQYF. Here the CDR3 DNA reads TGTGCCAGCAGCGTAGCCTCCGTTAGCCACGAGCAGTACTTC.

This clone occurred a few times. The chain carries TRBV6-1 and TRBJ2-7; D gene unclear. The CDR3 has 13 residues. The V end lost 7 bases, the J end lost 3 bases, and 13 bases lay between the germline ends. Germline CDR1 is MNHNS and CDR2 is SASEGT. The CDR3: CASTIGIGYEQYF. CDR3 nucleotides: TGTGCCAGCACCATAGGCATAGGCTACGAGCAGTACTTC.

The chain carries TRBV6-2 or TRBV6-3 and TRBJ2-6; D uncertain. Trimming took off 0 bases at V and 1 base at J, with 13 bases between the two ends. The CDR3 sequence is 18 residues long. Germline V CDR1 and CDR2: MNHEY, SVGEGT. DNA of the CDR3: TGTGCCAGCAGTTACTCGATTCCCAATCCATCTGGGGCCAACGTCCTGACTTTC. Translating gives CASSYSIPNPSGANVLTF.

This clone was detected only a few times. In DNA, the CDR3 is TGTGCCAGCAGTGATGTAGGACGAGACGAAGGGTGGGCTAATGAGCAGTTCTTC. It specifies CASSDVGRDEGWANEQFF. The rearrangement joins TRBV25-1 to TRBJ2-1; D is undetermined. CDR1 and CDR2 (germline): MGHDK, SYGVNS. Trimming stripped 3 bases from V and 7 bases from J, with 25 bases between. This CDR3 region has 18 residues.

This clone was counted ten times or more. Other nucleotide sequences in the sample specify the same CDR3. The chain joins TRBV9 to TRBJ2-7; 7 nucleotides match TRBD1. CDR1 and CDR2 (germline): SGDLS, YYNGEE. There are 14 residues in the CDR3. V shed 4 bases and J 2 bases; nucleotides not matched to a gene: 6. CDR3 residues: CASSPGTVAYEQYF. For the CDR3, the DNA is TGTGCCAGCAGCCCCGGGACAGTCGCCTACGAGCAGTACTTC. The complete variable domain, with remaining parts taken from reference TRBV9 and TRBJ2-7, reads DSGVTQTPKHLITATGQRVTLRCSPRSGDLSVYWYQQSLDQGLQFLIQYYNGEERAKGNILERFSAQQFPDLHSELNLSSLELGDSALYFCASSPGTVAYEQYFGPGTRLTVT.

This clone qualifies as medium-sized (0.01 to 0.1%). The chain is built from TRBV7-2 and TRBJ2-7; D unclear. From germline, CDR1 is SGHTA and CDR2 FQGNSA. Trimming cost V 2 bases and J 3 bases, with 14 bases left between them. CDR3 length: 15 residues. The CDR3 nucleotides are TGTGCCAGCAGCTTAAGTTCGGGCATAGGCTACGAGCAGTACTTC. Encoded protein: CASSLSSGIGYEQYF.

Ten or more counts support this clone. An end of the junction does not agree with germline; a read error may underlie this. V and J are TRBV2 and TRBJ2-7, with D possibly TRBD2 on 5 matching bases. This CDR3 spans 14 amino acids. Looked up from germline, CDR1 is SNHLY and CDR2 is FYNNEI. CDR3: CASTVESGPYERYF. In DNA form, the CDR3 reads TGTGCCAGCACAGTAGAGAGCGGACCCTACGAGCGGTACTTC.

This clone appeared a few times. A clone one base away is much larger, so this may be a read error. This sequence joins TRBV10-1 and TRBJ2-5, with TRBD2 matching over 9 bases. The V gene end was trimmed by 0 bases and the J gene end by 5 bases; junction bases not matched to a gene: 7. CDR3 size: 16 residues. The V gene's germline CDR1 is WNHNN and CDR2 SYGVQD (reference sequence). The CDR3 DNA sequence: TGCGCCAGCAGTGAGTCAGGGACTAGCTGGACTGAGACCCAGTACTTC. Amino acids: CASSESGTSWTETQYF.

This clone occurred a few times. It may be a read error: a sequence one base away is much more abundant. The V and J genes are TRBV4-1 and TRBJ2-1, with TRBD1 matching over 9 bases. This CDR3 spans 15 amino acids. CDR1 is MGHRA and CDR2 is YSYEKL in the germline V gene. J gave up 12 bases and V 4 bases, and 13 bases lay outside the gene matches. This CDR3 is CASSRQGQGVGGQFF. CDR3 sequence (DNA): TGCGCCAGCAGCCGCCAGGGACAGGGAGTAGGTGGGCAGTTCTTC.

Relative to its sample, this clone is medium-sized. V and J are TRBV6-2 or TRBV6-3 and TRBJ1-5, with TRBD1 matching 7 bases. Germline CDR1 MNHEY, CDR2 SVGEGT. V dropped 5 bases and J dropped 3; count of bases not matched to a gene: 4. This CDR3 region has 14 residues. The CDR3 region is CASSTGTVNQPQHF. The CDR3 DNA sequence: TGTGCCAGCAGTACCGGGACAGTCAATCAGCCCCAGCATTTT.

The chain joins TRBV9 to TRBJ2-3, with D possibly matching TRBD1 (5 bases). V gave up 8 bases and J gave up 0 bases, with 7 bases separating them. In germline, CDR1 is SGDLS, CDR2 YYNGEE. The CDR3 covers 12 residues. DNA of the CDR3: TGTGCCAGACAGGCTAGCACAGATACGCAGTATTTT. Encoded protein: CARQASTDTQYF. Full variable domain (remainder filled in from reference TRBV9 and TRBJ2-3): DSGVTQTPKHLITATGQRVTLRCSPRSGDLSVYWYQQSLDQGLQFLIQYYNGEERAKGNILERFSAQQFPDLHSELNLSSLELGDSALYFCARQASTDTQYFGPGTRLTVL.

V gene TRBV12-3 or TRBV12-4 combines with J gene TRBJ2-7; TRBD1 might be the D (6 bases). The CDR3 runs 13 residues. Trimming stripped 5 bases from V and 4 bases from J, with 12 bases between. Written as DNA, the CDR3 is TGTGCCAGCAGTAGACAGGAAAGTTACGAGCAGTACTTC. This gives the protein CASSRQESYEQYF.

In this sample, this clone is medium-sized. The chain is built from TRBV5-1 and TRBJ2-3; D gene uncertain. V lost 4 bases and J lost 4, with 10 bases in between. This CDR3 is built from 13 residues. CDR1 SGHRS and CDR2 YFSETQ come from the germline V gene. The CDR3 loop is CASSMDGSDTQYF. CDR3 sequence (DNA): TGCGCCAGCAGCATGGACGGATCAGATACGCAGTATTTT.

This clone was seen ten or more times. This same CDR3 is encoded by further DNA sequences in the sample. The chain has TRBV2 and TRBJ2-2; the D gene is possibly TRBD2 (6 bases). The CDR3 length is 16 residues. Trimming cost V 1 base and J 6 bases, with 15 bases left between them. From germline, CDR1 is SNHLY and CDR2 FYNNEI. CDR3 loop: CASSEETGLGAGELFF. In DNA, the CDR3 is TGTGCCAGCAGTGAAGAGACGGGACTCGGGGCCGGGGAGCTGTTTTTT.

This clone has a handful of counts. This may be a read error: a much more frequent sequence differs by one nucleotide. The chain couples TRBV29-1 to TRBJ2-5; D is ambiguous. The CDR3 has 12 residues. V was trimmed by 6 bases and J by 8 bases, leaving 16 bases between them. From germline, CDR1 is SQVTM and CDR2 ANQGSEA. The CDR3 reads CSVRSPSDTQYF. Here the CDR3 DNA reads TGCAGCGTCCGCTCACCGTCTGATACCCAGTACTTC.

This clone was detected only a few times. This chain uses TRBV6-1 with TRBJ2-6, with D hard to call. V was clipped by 6 bases and J by 0 bases, with 6 bases between them. The CDR3 runs to 14 residues. The germline V gene encodes CDR1 MNHNS and CDR2 SASEGT. CDR3 in amino acids: CASSYYSGANVLTF. The CDR3, as DNA: TGTGCCAGCAGCTACTACTCTGGGGCCAACGTCCTGACTTTC.